This is a list of T cell receptor beta chains from one sample in a study of T cells in Graves' hyperthyroidism and ophthalmopathy. Each CDR3 protein gets one entry after TCRdb re-called the multiplex PCR reads with MiXCR. Altogether roughly 180,000 distinct CDR3 sequences are present, about 15% being singletons, with the ten largest covering roughly 30%. Sequencing used blood. The receptors were sampled from a woman aged 45-59 years with Graves' hyperthyroidism. Both conserved end residues are part of each CDR3. Fields, in order: V gene, J gene, D gene, clone size, CDR3 protein, CDR3 DNA. D genes are given only for firm matches. Size tells how often a clone was seen (once, few, many) or the class of an expanded clone, and some rows leave it out.

>TRBV18|TRBJ2-7|TRBD1|many
CASSPGGQGLSHEQYF
TGTGCCAGCTCTCCCGGGGGACAGGGTCTTTCCCACGAGCAGTACTTC
>TRBV20-1|TRBJ2-1|TRBD2|many
CSAPPGTRVHEQFF
TGCAGTGCTCCTCCCGGGACTAGAGTTCATGAGCAGTTCTTC
>TRBV7-2|TRBJ1-2|NA|many
CASSSDGSRGYTF
TGTGCCAGCAGCTCAGACGGGTCAAGAGGCTACACCTTC
>TRBV19|TRBJ1-1|NA|many
CASGKGGVYTEAFF
TGTGCCAGTGGGAAGGGAGGGGTATACACTGAAGCTTTCTTT
>TRBV19|TRBJ2-7|NA|many
CASSILPGDYEQYF
TGTGCCAGTAGTATCCTCCCAGGGGACTACGAGCAGTACTTC
>TRBV7-9|TRBJ1-6|NA|many
CASSLGGVDHSPLHF
TGTGCCAGCAGCTTAGGGGGAGTAGATCATTCACCCCTCCACTTT
>TRBV2|TRBJ1-2|TRBD1|many
CASRATGGNYGYTF
TGTGCCAGCAGAGCCACAGGGGGGAACTATGGCTACACCTTC
>TRBV19|TRBJ2-3|NA|few
CASSIWPDTQYF
TGTGCCAGTAGTATATGGCCAGATACGCAGTATTTT
>TRBV19|TRBJ2-1|NA|many
CASSPQGGNEQFF
TGTGCCAGCTCACCACAGGGCGGCAATGAGCAGTTCTTC
>TRBV20-1|TRBJ1-6|TRBD1|many
CSAHQGAGNSPLHF
TGCAGTGCTCACCAGGGGGCTGGGAATTCACCCCTCCACTTT
>TRBV20-1|TRBJ2-5|NA|many
CSARDLDNPQETQYF
TGCAGTGCTAGAGATCTGGACAACCCCCAAGAGACCCAGTACTTC
>TRBV28|TRBJ2-7|TRBD1|many
CASSDRGRSYEQYF
TGTGCCAGCAGTGACAGGGGGCGCTCCTACGAGCAGTACTTC
>TRBV20-1|TRBJ1-1|NA|many
CSARAGAGSEAFF
TGCAGTGCTAGAGCCGGGGCAGGGTCTGAAGCTTTCTTT
>TRBV5-1|TRBJ1-1|TRBD1|few
CASSLGQGANTEAFF
TGCGCCAGCAGCTTGGGCCAGGGGGCGAACACTGAAGCTTTCTTT
>TRBV15|TRBJ2-5|NA|many
CATNRVSQETQYF
TGTGCCACCAACAGGGTATCCCAAGAGACCCAGTACTTC
>TRBV14|TRBJ2-5|TRBD2|many
CASSQRGGNRETQYF
TGTGCCAGCAGCCAACGCGGGGGAAACCGGGAGACCCAGTACTTC
>TRBV20-1|TRBJ2-6|NA|NA
CSARVQGTPGANVLTF
TGCAGTGCTAGAGTGCAGGGAACTCCTGGGGCCAACGTCCTGACTTTC
>TRBV7-9|TRBJ2-5|NA|NA
CASSLGVKETQYF
TGTGCCAGCAGCTTGGGGGTCAAAGAGACCCAGTACTTC